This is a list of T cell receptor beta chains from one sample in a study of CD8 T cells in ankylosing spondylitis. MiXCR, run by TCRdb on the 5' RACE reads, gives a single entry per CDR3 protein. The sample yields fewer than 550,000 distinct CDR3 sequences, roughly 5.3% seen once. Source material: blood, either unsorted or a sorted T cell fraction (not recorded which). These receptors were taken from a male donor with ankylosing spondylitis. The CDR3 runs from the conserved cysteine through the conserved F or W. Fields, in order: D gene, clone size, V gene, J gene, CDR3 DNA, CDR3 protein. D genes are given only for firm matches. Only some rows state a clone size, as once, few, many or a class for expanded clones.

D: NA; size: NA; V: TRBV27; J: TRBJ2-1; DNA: TGTGCCAGCAGTTTATTCGGGATTAGCTCCTACAATGAGCAGTTCTTC; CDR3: CASSLFGISSYNEQFF
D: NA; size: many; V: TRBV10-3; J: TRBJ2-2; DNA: TGTGCCTTGAGGGCCTCGGAAGGGGAGCTGTTTTTT; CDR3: CALRASEGELFF
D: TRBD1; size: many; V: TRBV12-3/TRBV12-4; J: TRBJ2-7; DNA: TGTGCCAGCAGCTTTACCTTTCACCGGGACAGGGGCCTAGCGGGCACCTACGAGCAGTACTTC; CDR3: CASSFTFHRDRGLAGTYEQYF
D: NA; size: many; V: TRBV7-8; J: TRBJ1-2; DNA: TGTGCCAGCAGCCCAGGCCGGGCCGCCGGGCTCTATGGCTACACCTTC; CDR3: CASSPGRAAGLYGYTF
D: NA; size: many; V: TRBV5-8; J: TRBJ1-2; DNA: TGTGCCAGCAGCTGGTACAGGGCGCCCTATGGAGGCTACACCTTC; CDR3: CASSWYRAPYGGYTF
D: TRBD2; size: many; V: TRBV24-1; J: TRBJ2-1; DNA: TGTGCCACCAGAGGGACTAGCGGGGTCGATGAGCAGTTCTTC; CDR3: CATRGTSGVDEQFF
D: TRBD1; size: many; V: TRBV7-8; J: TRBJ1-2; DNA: TGTGCCAGCAGCTTAGTTAGGGGACAGGGGGTCTTTGGCTACACCTTC; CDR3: CASSLVRGQGVFGYTF
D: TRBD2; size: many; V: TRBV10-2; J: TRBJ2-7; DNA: TGCGCCAGCAGTGTCACTAGCGGGAGTTCCTACGAGCAGTACTTC; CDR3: CASSVTSGSSYEQYF
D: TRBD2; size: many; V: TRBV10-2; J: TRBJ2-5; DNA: TGCGCCAGCAGAGGACTAGCGGGAGCCAGAGGGGAGACCCAGTACTTC; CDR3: CASRGLAGARGETQYF
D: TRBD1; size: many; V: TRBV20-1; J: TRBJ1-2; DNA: TGCAGTGCTAGGGATCACAGGGGGTACTATGGCTACACCTTC; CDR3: CSARDHRGYYGYTF
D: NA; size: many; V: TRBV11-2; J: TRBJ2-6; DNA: TGTGCCAGCAGCTTACGGTACAACTCTGGGGCCAACGTCCTGACTTTC; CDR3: CASSLRYNSGANVLTF
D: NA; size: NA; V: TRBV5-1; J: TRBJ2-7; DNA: TGCGCCAGCAGCTTGGTATCGACCGTTACTCTCTCCTACGAGCAGTACTTC; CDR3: CASSLVSTVTLSYEQYF
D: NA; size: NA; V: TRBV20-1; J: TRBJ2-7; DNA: TGCAGTGCTAGTAAGCTGCGGGGAACTTCCTACGAGCAGTACTTC; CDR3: CSASKLRGTSYEQYF
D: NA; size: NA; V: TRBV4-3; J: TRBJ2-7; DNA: TGCGCCAGCAGCCGGGGGCCGGGTAGGGCCGAGCAGTACTTC; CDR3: CASSRGPGRAEQYF
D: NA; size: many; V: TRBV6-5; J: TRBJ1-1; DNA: TGTGCCAGCAGTCATCAGACTGAAGCTTTCTTT; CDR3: CASSHQTEAFF
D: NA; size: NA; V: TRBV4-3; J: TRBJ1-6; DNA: TGCGCCAGCAGCCAAGGCGAGGTTCTTTCACCCCTCCACTTT; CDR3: CASSQGEVLSPLHF
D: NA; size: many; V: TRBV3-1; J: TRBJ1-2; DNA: TGTGCCAGCAGCCAAGACAGTGGAGGGGGGTCCACCTTC; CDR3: CASSQDSGGGSTF
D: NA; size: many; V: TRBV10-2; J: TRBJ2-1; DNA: TGCGCCAGCAGTCCTCTAGGGGGGCGGGGAGCCAATGAGCAGTTCTTC; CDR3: CASSPLGGRGANEQFF
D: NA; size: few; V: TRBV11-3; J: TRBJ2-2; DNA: TGTGCCAGCAGCCTCCGGGACATCGGGGAGCTGTTTTTT; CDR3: CASSLRDIGELFF
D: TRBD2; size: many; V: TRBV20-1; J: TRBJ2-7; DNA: TGCAGTGCTAGAGGACGCGGGAGGGATGCATTCTACGAGCAGTACTTC; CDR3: CSARGRGRDAFYEQYF
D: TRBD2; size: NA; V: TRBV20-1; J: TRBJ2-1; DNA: TGCAGTGCTAGAGATACTAGCGGGAGGGTAGGGTACAATGAGCAGTTCTTC; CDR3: CSARDTSGRVGYNEQFF
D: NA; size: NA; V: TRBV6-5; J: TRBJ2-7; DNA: TGTGCCAGCAGTTACATTTGGGCCCAAACCCCATACGAGCAGTACTTC; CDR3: CASSYIWAQTPYEQYF
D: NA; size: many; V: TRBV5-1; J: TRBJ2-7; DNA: TGCGCCAGCAGCGCAATGGGTAGGGCGTACGAGCAGTACTTC; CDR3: CASSAMGRAYEQYF
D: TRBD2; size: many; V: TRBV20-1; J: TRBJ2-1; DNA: TGCAGTGCTTATACTAGCGGGGGGCTCACCTACAATGAGCAGTTCTTC; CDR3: CSAYTSGGLTYNEQFF
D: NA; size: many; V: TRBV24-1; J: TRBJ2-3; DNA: TGTGCCACCAGTGATACGAGCGGGCTTTCCACAGATACGCAGTATTTT; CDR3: CATSDTSGLSTDTQYF
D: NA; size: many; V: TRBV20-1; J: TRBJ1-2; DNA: TGCAGTGCTAGAGGGGGCAGGGTAGGCTATGGCTACACCTTC; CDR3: CSARGGRVGYGYTF
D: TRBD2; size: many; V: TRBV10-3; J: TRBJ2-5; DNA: TGTGCCACCCAACTAGCGACCGGCGTAGGGGCCCAGTACTTC; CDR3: CATQLATGVGAQYF
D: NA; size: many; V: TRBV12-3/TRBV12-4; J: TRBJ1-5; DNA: TGTGCCAGCAGTCCGCAGGACAGATATAGCAATCAGCCCCAGCATTTT; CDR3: CASSPQDRYSNQPQHF